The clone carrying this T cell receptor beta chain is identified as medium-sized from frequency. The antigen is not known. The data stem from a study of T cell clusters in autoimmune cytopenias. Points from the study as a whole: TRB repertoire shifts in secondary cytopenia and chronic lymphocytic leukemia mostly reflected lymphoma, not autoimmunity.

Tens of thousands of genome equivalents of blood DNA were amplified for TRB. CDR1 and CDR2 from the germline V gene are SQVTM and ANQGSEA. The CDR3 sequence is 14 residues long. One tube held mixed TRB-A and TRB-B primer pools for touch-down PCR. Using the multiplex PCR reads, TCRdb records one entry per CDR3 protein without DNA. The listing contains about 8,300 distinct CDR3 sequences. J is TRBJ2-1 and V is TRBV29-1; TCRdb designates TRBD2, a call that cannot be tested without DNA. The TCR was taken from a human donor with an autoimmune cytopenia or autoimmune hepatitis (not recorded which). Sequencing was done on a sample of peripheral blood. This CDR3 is CSVVPGLANNEQFF.